The 10 T cell receptor beta chains listed next were all sequenced from one sample in a study of early T cells in non-severe SARS-CoV-2 infection. One entry per CDR3 protein results from TCRdb running MiXCR on the 5' RACE reads. The sample has some 38,000 distinct CDR3 sequences; 5.3% are singletons. The material sequenced was whole blood. These receptor sequences come from an adult who was a healthcare worker with PCR-confirmed SARS-CoV-2 infection or an uninfected control (not recorded which).

This clonotype was found many times. This chain uses TRBV27 with TRBJ2-7; D gene uncertain. This CDR3 contains 13 residues. The germline V gene has CDR1 MNHEY and CDR2 SMNVEV (reference sequence). V lost 4 bases to trimming and J lost 4 bases, with 11 bases between them. The CDR3 nucleotides are TGTGCCAGCAGTTGGGGTTTGGGGTACGAGCAGTACTTC. It encodes CASSWGLGYEQYF.

By its share, this clonotype is medium-sized. The CDR3 sequence is CASSLWLIRGTDTQYF. In DNA, the CDR3 is TGTGCCAGCAGCTTATGGCTAATACGCGGCACAGATACGCAGTATTTT. V gene TRBV7-8 combines with J gene TRBJ2-3; D gene ambiguous. V was pared by 2 bases and J by 1 base, with 13 bases between. Germline V gene sequence: CDR1 SGHVS, CDR2 FQNEAQ. The CDR3 covers 16 residues.

In its sample, this clonotype was seen many times. The chain employs TRBV20-1 and TRBJ2-1, with D perhaps TRBD1 (5 bases). CDR3 length: 16 amino acids. Per the germline V gene, CDR1 is DFQATT and CDR2 is SNEGSKA (reference sequence). Deletions cut 0 bases from V and 4 bases from J, with 16 bases between. CDR3 in amino acids: CSARDGARALYNEQFF. The CDR3 DNA follows: TGCAGTGCTAGAGATGGGGCCAGGGCATTATACAATGAGCAGTTCTTC.

The table lists this clonotype with a few counts. V usage is TRBV5-1 and J usage is TRBJ2-7; the D gene is possibly TRBD1 (5 bases). The CDR3 has 15 residues. The ends were cut back, 1 base at V and 0 bases at J, with 11 bases in the middle. CDR1 is SGHRS and CDR2 is YFSETQ in the germline V gene. In DNA form, the CDR3 reads TGCGCCAGCAGCTTGTCAGGGCTGAGCTCCTACGAGCAGTACTTC. The encoded protein is CASSLSGLSSYEQYF.

This clonotype occurred many times. The chain couples TRBV5-5 to TRBJ2-7; tentative D call: TRBD1 (5 bases). CDR1 is SGHKS, CDR2 YYEKEE, per germline (reference sequence). V was pared by 3 bases and J by 7 bases, with 17 bases between. The CDR3 runs 14 residues. CDR3 sequence (DNA): TGTGCCAGCAGCTCGTACAGGAAAGAAGTAGAGCAGTACTTC. Translating gives CASSSYRKEVEQYF.

This clonotype was seen at least ten times. V usage is TRBV4-2 and J usage is TRBJ2-6, with a possible D match to TRBD2 (5 bases). The CDR3 is made up of 17 amino acids. Germline CDR1 and CDR2: LGHNA and YNFKEQ. Trimming stripped 5 bases from V and 0 bases from J, with 14 bases between. This CDR3 is CASSVGLGSSGANVLTF. The CDR3 DNA sequence: TGTGCCAGCAGCGTCGGACTGGGGAGCTCTGGGGCCAACGTCCTGACTTTC.

This clonotype was seen ten or more times. The chain has TRBV4-2 and TRBJ2-5; 11 nucleotides agree with TRBD2. This CDR3 spans 17 amino acids. Germline trimming cut 3 bases from V and 4 bases from J; bases unmatched to any gene: 10. CDR1 and CDR2 (germline): LGHNA, YNFKEQ. The CDR3 bases are TGTGCCAGCAGCCACCCTATTGTAGCGGGGGGGCCAGAGACCCAGTACTTC. Its translation: CASSHPIVAGGPETQYF.

This clonotype was seen ten or more times. This chain links TRBV20-1 with TRBJ2-2; D unresolved. CDR3 size: 15 residues. V lost 2 bases, J lost 1 base, and 11 bases lay in between. Germline CDR1 reads DFQATT; CDR2 reads SNEGSKA (reference sequence). CDR3 loop: CSARPSWGNTGELFF. Here the CDR3 DNA reads TGCAGTGCTAGACCTTCATGGGGGAACACCGGGGAGCTGTTTTTT.

This clonotype showed up many times. The chain joins TRBV2 to TRBJ2-7; no reliable D call. V was pared by 4 bases and J by 5 bases, with 6 bases between. Germline CDR1 reads SNHLY; CDR2 reads FYNNEI. The CDR3 runs 11 residues. In DNA form, the CDR3 reads TGTGCCAGCAGTGCCGTGAACGAGCAGTACTTC. It codes for CASSAVNEQYF.

There are many counts of this clonotype. The rearrangement links TRBV29-1 to TRBJ2-1, with 9 bases fitting TRBD1. The length of the CDR3 is 15 residues. V lost 5 bases, J lost 2 bases, and 7 bases stayed unmatched. The germline gives CDR1 SQVTM, CDR2 ANQGSEA. Written as DNA, the CDR3 is TGCAGCGTTCGGGCCGGGACAGGGACCTACAATGAGCAGTTCTTC. Translated: CSVRAGTGTYNEQFF.